The 4 T cell receptor beta chains presented below share a single source sample, sequenced in a study of T cells in women clearing cervical HPV infection. Generated by immunoSEQ multiplex PCR, the TCRdb table keeps only in-frame clones and is missing some. Here the sample table reports approximately 41,000 clones. Sequencing input: blood buffy coat. These receptors came from a woman between 18 and 69 years old with a cervical HPV16 infection that either progressed to CIN3+ or cleared (not recorded which).

Remarks on this clone: The CDR3 end falls 3 residues outside the read, so it is completed with the germline J gene. The gene calls are TRBV15 and TRBJ1-6; TRBD1 agrees at 7 bases. This CDR3 region has 15 residues. The V gene end was trimmed by 1 base and the J gene end by 7 bases; junction bases not matched to a gene: 4. Per the germline V gene, CDR1 is LNHNV and CDR2 is YYDKDF (reference sequence). CDR3 bases read: TGTGCCACCAGCAGAGGGGGGACAGCCAATTCACCC. This encodes CATSRGGTANSP. The entire CDR3 sequence reads CATSRGGTANSPLHF.

Concerning this clone itself: The read finishes 3 residues shy of the CDR3 end, and the germline J gene is used to complete it. V and J are TRBV11-2 and TRBJ1-6, with D tentatively TRBD1 (5 bases). CDR1 and CDR2 (germline): SGHAT, FQNNGV. This CDR3 spans 15 amino acids. Trimming shortened V by 5 bases and J by 3 bases, and 11 bases separated the two germline ends. The CDR3 DNA, read in part, is TGTGCCAGCAGCCCAAGGGGATTCTATAATTCACCC. As protein: CASSPRGFYNSP. The entire CDR3 protein is CASSPRGFYNSPLHF.

Turning to this clone: The sequenced fragment ends 3 residues before the CDR3 boundary, so the rest is inferred from the germline J gene. J is TRBJ2-4 and V is TRBV2; TRBD1 agrees at 10 bases. The CDR3 is 15 residues long. V was clipped by 7 bases and J by 6 bases; unmatched bases: 9. CDR1 is SNHLY and CDR2 is FYNNEI in the germline V gene. The CDR3 DNA, read in part, is TGTGCCAGCACCTACGACAGGGGGCAGGCAAACATT. It encodes CASTYDRGQANI. The complete CDR3 protein is CASTYDRGQANIQYF.

As to this clone: The read ends 3 residues before the CDR3 terminus; that terminus is restored from the germline J gene. The chain recombines TRBV29-1 with TRBJ1-1; TRBD1 aligns across 10 bases. Losses at the gene ends were 6 bases for V and 1 base for J; bases not matched to a gene: 2. The CDR3 covers 13 residues. Germline CDR1 is SQVTM and CDR2 is ANQGSEA. The CDR3 here is CSVGTGENTEAFF. CDR3 bases read: TGCAGCGTGGGGACAGGGGAGAACACTGAA.